These 16 T cell receptor beta chains came from one sample sequenced in a study of shared clonotypes between healthy human individuals. Repertoires were generated with immunoSEQ multiplex PCR, while TCRdb's copy carries only in-frame clones and drops some. The sample includes approximately 340,000 clones, about 74% seen only once; the top ten take 10%. Sequenced sample: memory CD4+ T cells sorted from blood. The sample's subset: CD45RA-negative fraction. The receptors derive from a man younger than 40 in good health.

The chain has TRBV10-1 and TRBJ2-2, with TRBD1 as a possible D gene (6 bases). Looked up from germline, CDR1 is WNHNN and CDR2 is SYGVQD (reference sequence). The CDR3 totals 17 residues. Trimming removed 4 bases at V and 2 bases at J, with 17 bases between. The CDR3 DNA follows: TGCGCCAGCAGTGGCCAAGGGGGACCGTCTAACACCGGGGAGCTGTTTTTT. This translates into CASSGQGGPSNTGELFF.

The chain has TRBV28 and TRBJ1-1; D is perhaps TRBD1 (6 bases). The ends were cut back, 4 bases at V and 6 bases at J, with 15 bases in the middle. Germline V gene sequence: CDR1 MDHEN, CDR2 SYDVKM. The CDR3 is 14 amino acids. Here the CDR3 DNA reads TGTGCCAGCAGTTCTGTCAGCAGGGGACCTGAAGCTTTCTTT. Amino acid sequence: CASSSVSRGPEAFF.

J is TRBJ2-5 and V is TRBV5-4; 8 bases are a match to TRBD1. V lost 2 bases to trimming and J lost 8 bases; unmatched junction nucleotides: 11. From germline, CDR1 is SGHNT and CDR2 YYREEE (reference sequence). CDR3 length: 15 residues. The CDR3 loop is CASSLIFGQGITQYF. The CDR3 nucleotides read TGTGCCAGCAGCTTAATATTCGGACAGGGTATAACCCAGTACTTC. Based on the CDR3 plus reference TRBV5-4 and TRBJ2-5, the full variable domain is ETGVTQSPTHLIKTRGQQVTLRCSSQSGHNTVSWYQQALGQGPQFIFQYYREEENGRGNFPPRFSGLQFPNYSSELNVNALELDDSALYLCASSLIFGQGITQYFGPGTRLLVL.

The J gene is TRBJ1-4, the V gene TRBV30, with D hard to call. Germline V lookup: CDR1 GTSNPN, CDR2 SVGIG (reference sequence). The length of the CDR3 is 14 residues. Trimming stripped 3 bases from V and 7 bases from J, with 15 bases between. In DNA, the CDR3 is TGTGCCTGGAGGGGTAGGGTCGGCGGTGAAAAACTGTTTTTT. Amino acids: CAWRGRVGGEKLFF.

This clone appeared once. V is TRBV18 and J is TRBJ2-1; the D is unclear. The CDR3 is 15 residues long. Trimming left V 6 bases short and J 3 bases short, with 15 bases between. Germline-derived CDR1 and CDR2 are KGHSH and LQKENI. CDR3 in amino acids: CASSPTRAGYNEQFF. DNA for the CDR3: TGTGCCAGCTCCCCCACCAGAGCAGGCTACAATGAGCAGTTCTTC.

This clone was counted a few times. In DNA, the CDR3 is TGTGCCACCAGCAGAGGCCAAGATACTAGCGGGGCCTCCTACGAGCAGTACTTC. Translation gives CATSRGQDTSGASYEQYF. The rearrangement uses TRBV15 and TRBJ2-7; TRBD2 aligns across 10 bases. Germline V gene lookup returns CDR1 LNHNV and CDR2 YYDKDF (reference sequence). Unmatched junction bases numbered 9, after V lost 1 base and J lost 0 bases. The CDR3 sequence is 18 residues long.

V is TRBV6-5 and J is TRBJ1-1; D perhaps matches TRBD1 (5 bases). Germline CDR1 MNHEY, CDR2 SVGAGI. The V end lost 6 bases, the J end lost 4 bases, and 15 bases lay between the germline ends. This CDR3 spans 14 amino acids. The CDR3: CASSLLGGGTEAFF. The DNA of the CDR3 is TGTGCCAGCAGCTTACTCGGGGGGGGCACTGAAGCTTTCTTT.

The genes are TRBV7-6 and TRBJ2-7; 7 nucleotides match TRBD2. CDR1 is SGHVS, CDR2 FNYEAQ, per germline. J lost 4 bases, V lost 2 bases, and 11 bases had no gene match. This CDR3 spans 16 amino acids. The chain's CDR3 is CASSLSSMGGVYEQYF. The CDR3, as DNA: TGTGCCAGCAGCTTATCAAGCATGGGGGGGGTTTACGAGCAGTACTTC.

This chain connects TRBV10-3 to TRBJ1-3, with D maybe TRBD1 (5 bases). The germline V and J ends were trimmed by 1 base and 2 bases, with 12 bases remaining between them. The CDR3 spans 16 residues. Germline V gene lookup returns CDR1 ENHRY and CDR2 SYGVKD. CDR3 sequence: CAISEFLGRAGNTIYF. CDR3 bases: TGTGCCATCAGTGAGTTCCTCGGCAGGGCTGGAAACACCATATATTTT.

Points on this clone: Other DNA variants within this sample encode the same CDR3. The chain couples TRBV5-1 to TRBJ2-3; D unresolved. Trimming left V 0 bases short and J 5 bases short, with 4 bases between. This CDR3 region has 12 residues. CDR1 is SGHRS, CDR2 YFSETQ, per germline. The CDR3: CASSLALDTQYF. The DNA of the CDR3 is TGCGCCAGCAGCTTGGCTTTAGATACGCAGTATTTT.

The CDR3: CASSPGQGQSYEQYF. The CDR3 nucleotides are TGCGCCAGCAGCCCGGGACAGGGACAATCCTACGAGCAGTACTTC. The V and J genes are TRBV5-1 and TRBJ2-7, with 9 positions matching TRBD1. V was clipped by 4 bases and J by 1 base; unmatched bases: 6. From germline, CDR1 is SGHRS and CDR2 YFSETQ. The CDR3 consists of 15 residues.

The chain carries TRBV28 and TRBJ2-2; tentative D call: TRBD2 (6 bases). Trimming removed 2 bases from V and 3 bases from J, with 13 bases in between. Germline values: CDR1 MDHEN, CDR2 SYDVKM. The length of the CDR3 is 16 residues. CDR3 nucleotide sequence: TGTGCCAGCAGTTTAACGGCGGGACTGGACACCGGGGAGCTGTTTTTT. Amino acids: CASSLTAGLDTGELFF.

In its sample, this clone was seen a few times. This rearrangement joins TRBV2 to TRBJ1-1, with D possibly being TRBD1 (5 bases). The germline CDR1 and CDR2 sequences are SNHLY and FYNNEI. The CDR3 is made up of 13 amino acids. V was pared by 8 bases and J by 6 bases, with 16 bases between. Written as DNA, the CDR3 is TGTGCCAGCGGGCTCCAGGGTTTCGCTGAAGCTTTCTTT. This translates into CASGLQGFAEAFF.

This clone was found a few times. This chain joins TRBV7-2 and TRBJ1-2, with D possibly TRBD1 on 5 matching bases. CDR3 size: 15 residues. Trimming pared 3 bases from V and 6 bases from J, leaving 17 bases between. Germline V lookup: CDR1 SGHTA, CDR2 FQGNSA. In nucleotides, the CDR3 is TGTGCCAGCAGCTTTACGTTTAAAGGGGTTGATGGCTACACCTTC. Its translation is CASSFTFKGVDGYTF.

This chain uses TRBV25-1 with TRBJ2-7; D gene uncertain. The CDR3 is made up of 16 amino acids. The germline V gene has CDR1 MGHDK and CDR2 SYGVNS. Trimming pared 2 bases from V and 4 bases from J, leaving 18 bases between. The CDR3 DNA follows: TGTGCCAGCAGTGAACCTACTTTCCTAGGGTATTACGAGCAGTACTTC. It codes for CASSEPTFLGYYEQYF.

Of note for this clone: Other nucleotide sequences in the sample specify the same CDR3. This chain joins TRBV7-9 and TRBJ2-7; D is unresolved. The CDR3 length is 13 residues. Germline loops: CDR1 SEHNR, CDR2 FQNEAQ (reference sequence). The V gene lost 3 bases and the J gene lost 4 bases, with 10 bases spanning the gap. The CDR3 loop reads CASSFGDGYEQYF. The CDR3 nucleotides are TGTGCCAGCAGCTTCGGAGACGGTTACGAGCAGTACTTC.